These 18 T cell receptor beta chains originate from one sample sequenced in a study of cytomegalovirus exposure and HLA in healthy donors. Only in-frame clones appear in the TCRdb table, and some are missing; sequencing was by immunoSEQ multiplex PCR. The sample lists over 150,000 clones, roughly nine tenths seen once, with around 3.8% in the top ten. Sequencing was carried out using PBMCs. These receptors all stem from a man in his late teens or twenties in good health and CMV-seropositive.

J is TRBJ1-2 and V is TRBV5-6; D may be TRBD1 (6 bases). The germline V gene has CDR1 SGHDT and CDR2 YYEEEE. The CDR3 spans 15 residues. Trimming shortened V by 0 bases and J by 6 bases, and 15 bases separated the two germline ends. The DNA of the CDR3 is TGTGCCAGCAGCTTGGCCCCGGGGCAGGGGAATGGCTACACCTTC. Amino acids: CASSLAPGQGNGYTF.

CDR3 loop: CASSVGQGNTEAFF. The CDR3 nucleotides read TGTGCCAGCAGCGTAGGGCAGGGAAACACTGAAGCTTTCTTT. V is TRBV9 and J is TRBJ1-1; perhaps TRBD1 as D (5 bases). In germline, CDR1 is SGDLS, CDR2 YYNGEE. This CDR3 comprises 14 residues. Trimming took 0 bases from V and 2 from J, leaving 8 bases between them.

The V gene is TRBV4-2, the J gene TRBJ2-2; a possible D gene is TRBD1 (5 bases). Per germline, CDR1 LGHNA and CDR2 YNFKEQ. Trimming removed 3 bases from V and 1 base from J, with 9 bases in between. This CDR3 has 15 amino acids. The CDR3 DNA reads TGTGCCAGCAGCCACGGAGACAGGAACACCGGGGAGCTGTTTTTT. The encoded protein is CASSHGDRNTGELFF.

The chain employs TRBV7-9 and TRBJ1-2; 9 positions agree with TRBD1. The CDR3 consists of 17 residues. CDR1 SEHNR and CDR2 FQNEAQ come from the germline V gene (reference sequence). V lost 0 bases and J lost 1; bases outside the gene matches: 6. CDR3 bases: TGTGCCAGCAGCTTAGCCGGGACAGGGCAAGTTAACTATGGCTACACCTTC. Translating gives CASSLAGTGQVNYGYTF.

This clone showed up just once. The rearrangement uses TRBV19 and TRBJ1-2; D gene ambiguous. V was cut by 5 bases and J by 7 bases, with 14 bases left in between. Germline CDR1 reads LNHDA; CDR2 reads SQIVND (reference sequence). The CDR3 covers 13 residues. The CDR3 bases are TGTGCCAGTAGTGAACAGCTTCCCTTTGGCTACACCTTC. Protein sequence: CASSEQLPFGYTF.

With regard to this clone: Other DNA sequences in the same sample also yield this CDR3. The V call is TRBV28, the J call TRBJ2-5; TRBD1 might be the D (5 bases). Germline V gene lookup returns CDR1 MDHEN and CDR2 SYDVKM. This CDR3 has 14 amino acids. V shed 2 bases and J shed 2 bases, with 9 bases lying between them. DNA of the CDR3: TGTGCCAGCAGTTTAAGGGGCTTACAAGAGACCCAGTACTTC. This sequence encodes CASSLRGLQETQYF. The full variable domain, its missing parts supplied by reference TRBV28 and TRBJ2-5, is DVKVTQSSRYLVKRTGEKVFLECVQDMDHENMFWYRQDPGLGLRLIYFSYDVKMKEKGDIPEGYSVSREKKERFSLILESASTNQTSMYLCASSLRGLQETQYFGPGTRLLVL.

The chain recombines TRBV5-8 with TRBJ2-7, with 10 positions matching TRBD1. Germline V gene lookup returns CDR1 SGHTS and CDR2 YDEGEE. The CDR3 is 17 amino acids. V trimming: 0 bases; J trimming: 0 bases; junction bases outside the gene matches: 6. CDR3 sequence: CASSLGQGAPSSYEQYF. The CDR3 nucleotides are TGTGCCAGCAGCTTGGGACAGGGGGCTCCCAGCTCCTACGAGCAGTACTTC.

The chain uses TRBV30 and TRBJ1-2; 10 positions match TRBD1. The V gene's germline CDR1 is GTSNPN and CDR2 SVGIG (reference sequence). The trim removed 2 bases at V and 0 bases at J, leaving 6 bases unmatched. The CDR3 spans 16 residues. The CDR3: CAWSRQGARANYGYTF. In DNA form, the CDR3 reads TGTGCCTGGAGTCGACAGGGGGCGCGGGCTAACTATGGCTACACCTTC.

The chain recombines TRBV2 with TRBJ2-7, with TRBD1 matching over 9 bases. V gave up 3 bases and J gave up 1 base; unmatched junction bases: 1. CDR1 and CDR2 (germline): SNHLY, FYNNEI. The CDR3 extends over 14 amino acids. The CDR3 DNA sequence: TGTGCCAGCAGTGACGGACAGGGGTCCTACGAGCAGTACTTC. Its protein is CASSDGQGSYEQYF.

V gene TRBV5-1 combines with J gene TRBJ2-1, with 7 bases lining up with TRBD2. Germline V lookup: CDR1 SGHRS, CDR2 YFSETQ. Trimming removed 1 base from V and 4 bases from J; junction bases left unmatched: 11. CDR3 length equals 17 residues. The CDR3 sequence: CASSLIPAGVGYNEQFF. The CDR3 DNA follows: TGCGCCAGCAGCTTGATCCCGGCGGGGGTGGGTTACAATGAGCAGTTCTTC.

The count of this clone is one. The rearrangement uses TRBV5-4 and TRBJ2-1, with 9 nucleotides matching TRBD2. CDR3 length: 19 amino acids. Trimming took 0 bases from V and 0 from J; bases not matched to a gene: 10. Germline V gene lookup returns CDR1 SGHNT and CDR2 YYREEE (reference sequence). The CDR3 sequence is CASSLGWWREGSSYNEQFF. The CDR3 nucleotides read TGTGCCAGCAGCTTGGGGTGGTGGCGGGAGGGCTCCTCCTACAATGAGCAGTTCTTC. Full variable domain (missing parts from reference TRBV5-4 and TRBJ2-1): ETGVTQSPTHLIKTRGQQVTLRCSSQSGHNTVSWYQQALGQGPQFIFQYYREEENGRGNFPPRFSGLQFPNYSSELNVNALELDDSALYLCASSLGWWREGSSYNEQFFGPGTRLTVL.

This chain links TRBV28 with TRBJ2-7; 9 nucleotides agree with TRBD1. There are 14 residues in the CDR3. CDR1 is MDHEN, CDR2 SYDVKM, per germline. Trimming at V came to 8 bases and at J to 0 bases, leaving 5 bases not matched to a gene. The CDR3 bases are TGTGCCAGCGGACAGGGGATCACCTCCTACGAGCAGTACTTC. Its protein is CASGQGITSYEQYF. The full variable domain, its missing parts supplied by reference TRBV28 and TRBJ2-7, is DVKVTQSSRYLVKRTGEKVFLECVQDMDHENMFWYRQDPGLGLRLIYFSYDVKMKEKGDIPEGYSVSREKKERFSLILESASTNQTSMYLCASGQGITSYEQYFGPGTRLTVT.

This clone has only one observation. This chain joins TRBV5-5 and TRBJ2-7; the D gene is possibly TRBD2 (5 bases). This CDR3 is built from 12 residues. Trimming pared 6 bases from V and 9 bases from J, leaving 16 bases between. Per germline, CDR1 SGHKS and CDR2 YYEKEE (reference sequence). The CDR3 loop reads CASTGFEVRQYF. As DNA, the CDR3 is TGTGCCAGCACGGGGTTCGAGGTGCGGCAGTACTTC.

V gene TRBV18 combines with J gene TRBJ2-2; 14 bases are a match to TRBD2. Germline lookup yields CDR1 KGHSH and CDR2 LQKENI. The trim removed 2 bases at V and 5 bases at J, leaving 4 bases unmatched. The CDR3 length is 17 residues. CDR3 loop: CASSPGTSGRLTGELFF. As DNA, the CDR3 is TGTGCCAGCTCACCAGGGACTAGCGGGAGATTAACCGGGGAGCTGTTTTTT.

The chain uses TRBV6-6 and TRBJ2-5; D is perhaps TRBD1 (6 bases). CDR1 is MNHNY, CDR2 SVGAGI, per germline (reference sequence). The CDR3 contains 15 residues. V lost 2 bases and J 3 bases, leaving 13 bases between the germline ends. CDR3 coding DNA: TGTGCCAGCAGTTACGCCCGGACAGCGAAAGAGACCCAGTACTTC. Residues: CASSYARTAKETQYF.

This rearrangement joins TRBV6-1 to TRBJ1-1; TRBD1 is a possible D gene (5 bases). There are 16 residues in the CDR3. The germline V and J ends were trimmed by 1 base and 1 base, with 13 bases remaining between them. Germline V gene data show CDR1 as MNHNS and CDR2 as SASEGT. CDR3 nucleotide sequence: TGTGCCAGCAGTGAAGTTTGGGGGGAAGGGAACACTGAAGCTTTCTTT. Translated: CASSEVWGEGNTEAFF.

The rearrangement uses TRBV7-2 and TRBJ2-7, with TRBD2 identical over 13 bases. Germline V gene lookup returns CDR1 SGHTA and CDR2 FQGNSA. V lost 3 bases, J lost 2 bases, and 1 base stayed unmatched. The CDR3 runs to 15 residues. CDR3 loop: CASSFGTSGTYEQYF. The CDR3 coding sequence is TGTGCCAGCAGCTTCGGGACTAGCGGGACCTACGAGCAGTACTTC.

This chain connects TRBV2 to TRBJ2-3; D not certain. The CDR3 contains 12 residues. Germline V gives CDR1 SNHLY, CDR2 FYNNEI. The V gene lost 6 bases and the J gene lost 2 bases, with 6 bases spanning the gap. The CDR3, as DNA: TGTGCCAGCAGCTTTCTCACAGATACGCAGTATTTT. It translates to CASSFLTDTQYF. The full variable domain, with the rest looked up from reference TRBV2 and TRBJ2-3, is EPEVTQTPSHQVTQMGQEVILRCVPISNHLYFYWYRQILGQKVEFLVSFYNNEISEKSEIFDDQFSVERPDGSNFTLKIRSTKLEDSAMYFCASSFLTDTQYFGPGTRLTVL.